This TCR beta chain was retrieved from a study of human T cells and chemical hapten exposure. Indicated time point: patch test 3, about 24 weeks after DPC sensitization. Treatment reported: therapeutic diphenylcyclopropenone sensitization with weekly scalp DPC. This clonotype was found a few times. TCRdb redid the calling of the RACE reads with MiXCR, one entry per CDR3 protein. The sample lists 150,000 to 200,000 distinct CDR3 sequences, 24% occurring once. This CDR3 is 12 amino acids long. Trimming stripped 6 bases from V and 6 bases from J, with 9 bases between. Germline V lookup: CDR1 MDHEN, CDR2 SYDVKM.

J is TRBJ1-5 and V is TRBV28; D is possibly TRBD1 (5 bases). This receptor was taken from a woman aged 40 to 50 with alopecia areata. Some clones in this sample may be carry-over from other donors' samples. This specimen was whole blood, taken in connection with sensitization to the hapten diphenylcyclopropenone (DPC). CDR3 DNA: TGTGCCAGCAGCAGGGTAATTCAGCCCCAGCATTTT. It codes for CASSRVIQPQHF.